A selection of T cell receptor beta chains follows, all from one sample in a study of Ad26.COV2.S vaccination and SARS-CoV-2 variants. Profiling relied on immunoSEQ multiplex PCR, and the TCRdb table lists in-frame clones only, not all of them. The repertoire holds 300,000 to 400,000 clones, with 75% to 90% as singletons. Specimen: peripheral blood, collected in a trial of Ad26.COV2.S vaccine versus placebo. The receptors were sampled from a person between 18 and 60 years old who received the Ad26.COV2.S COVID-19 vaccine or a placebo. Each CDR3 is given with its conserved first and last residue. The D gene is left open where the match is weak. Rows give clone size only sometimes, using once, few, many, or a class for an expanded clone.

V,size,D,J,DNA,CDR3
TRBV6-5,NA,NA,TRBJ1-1,TGTGCCAGCAGTTACGGGATTGGGACTGAAGCTTTCTTT,CASSYGIGTEAFF
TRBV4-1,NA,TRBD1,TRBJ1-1,TGCGCCAGCAGCCAAGACCAGGACAGGGGGACGACTGAAGCTTTCTTT,CASSQDQDRGTTEAFF
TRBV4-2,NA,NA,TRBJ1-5,TGTGCCAGCAGCCAAGTTTCGGGACGCAACAATCAGCCCCAGCATTTT,CASSQVSGRNNQPQHF
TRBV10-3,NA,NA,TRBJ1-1,TGTGCCACCCTTGGTGGAGATCTGAACACTGAAGCTTTCTTT,CATLGGDLNTEAFF
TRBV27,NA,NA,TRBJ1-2,TGTGCCAGCAGTTCGGGGGGTGGCTACACCTTC,CASSSGGGYTF
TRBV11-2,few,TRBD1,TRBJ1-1,TGTGCCAGCAGCTTAGGGTTTAGGACAGGGCTAAGGAACACTGAAGCTTTCTTT,CASSLGFRTGLRNTEAFF
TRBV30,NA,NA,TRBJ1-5,TGTGCCTGGAGTGTGGATAGCAATCAGCCCCAGCATTTT,CAWSVDSNQPQHF
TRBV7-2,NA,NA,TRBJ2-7,TGTGCCAGCAGCTCCCCACCTAACACCTACGAGCAGTACTTC,CASSSPPNTYEQYF
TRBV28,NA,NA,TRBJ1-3,TGTGCCAGCAGCTCAGCCTCTGGAAACACCATATATTTT,CASSSASGNTIYF
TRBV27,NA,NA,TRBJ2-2,TGTGCCAGCAGTTTATACCGGATGAACACCGGGGAGCTGTTTTTT,CASSLYRMNTGELFF
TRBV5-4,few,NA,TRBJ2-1,TGTGCCAGCAGCTCCCTAGACACTGAGCAGTTCTTC,CASSSLDTEQFF
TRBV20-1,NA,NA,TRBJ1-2,TGCAGTGCTAGTCGGGAGAGGGTTGAGGGCTACACCTTC,CSASRERVEGYTF
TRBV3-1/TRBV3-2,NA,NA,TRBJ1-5,TGTGCCAGCAGCCAAGATCTTGATGGGCAGGGAAACAATCAGCCCCAGCATTTT,CASSQDLDGQGNNQPQHF
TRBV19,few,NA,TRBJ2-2,TGTGCCAGTTCTCCGCAGAACACCGGGGAGCTGTTTTTT,CASSPQNTGELFF
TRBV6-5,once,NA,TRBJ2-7,TGTGCCAGCAGAGGGGGGGCGAGCTCCTACGAGCAGTACTTC,CASRGGASSYEQYF
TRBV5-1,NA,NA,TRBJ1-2,TGCGCCAGCAGCCGAGGAGAAGGATTGGATAACTATGGCTACACCTTC,CASSRGEGLDNYGYTF
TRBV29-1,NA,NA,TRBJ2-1,TGCAGCGTTTCGACTAGCTCCTACAATGAGCAGTTCTTC,CSVSTSSYNEQFF
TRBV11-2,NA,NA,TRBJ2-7,TGTGCCAGCAGCTTACCAGGTCCTGGCGAGCAGTACTTC,CASSLPGPGEQYF
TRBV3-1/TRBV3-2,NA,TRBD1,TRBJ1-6,TGTGCCAGCAGCCGAGAAGACAGGGACAATTCACCCCTCCACTTT,CASSREDRDNSPLHF
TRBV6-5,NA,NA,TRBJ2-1,TGTGCCAGCAGTTACTCAGAAGGTGGAGGAAACAATGAGCAGTTCTTC,CASSYSEGGGNNEQFF
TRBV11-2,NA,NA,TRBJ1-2,TGTGCCAGCAGCCTTAACAGGGCCGGCTACACCTTC,CASSLNRAGYTF
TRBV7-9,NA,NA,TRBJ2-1,TGTGCCAGCAGCCATCAGGGGGGACAGACATACAATGAGCAGTTCTTC,CASSHQGGQTYNEQFF
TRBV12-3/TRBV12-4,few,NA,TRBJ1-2,TGTGCCAGCAGTTACGGGGCGCTCGGCTACACCTTC,CASSYGALGYTF